The text below deals with one T cell receptor beta chain. Its target is unknown. V lost 7 bases and J 5 bases, leaving 14 bases between the germline ends. In germline, CDR1 is MNHEY, CDR2 SVGAGI. The CDR3 contains 14 residues. Measured with immunoSEQ multiplex PCR; TCRdb has only the in-frame clones, and not every one. The sample comprises some 120,000 clones, about 85% of which are singletons, and approximately 1.5% rests with the top ten. This record comes from a study of T cell responses to AZD1222 COVID-19 vaccine. Study findings and constraints: Most donors were white British and more were female, and clonal diversity was possibly underestimated.

This chain connects TRBV6-5 to TRBJ2-2, with D perhaps TRBD2 (5 bases). Here the sequenced sample was peripheral blood, taken on day 0 of AZD1222 vaccination. This sequence was found in an adult in good health. The CDR3 is CASILGATTGELFF. For the CDR3, the DNA is TGTGCCAGCATCTTGGGAGCAACTACCGGGGAGCTGTTTTTT.